The sequence of this TCR beta chain was determined in a study of T cells in Graves' hyperthyroidism and ophthalmopathy. Study-wide findings and caveats: The authors' 13 V-J model separated ophthalmopathy from stable hyperthyroidism.

Lactation, pregnancy, other autoimmune disease or uncontrolled infection led to exclusion of patients. For this clonotype: Antigen unknown. The junction and the germline gene differ at one end; a read error may be behind it.

This CDR3 is built from 20 residues. Germline V CDR1 and CDR2: MGHRA, YSYEKL. Amplified TCR beta CDR3 regions came from RNA transcripts. HTBI primers drove first-round RT-PCR of the TCR CDR3. TCRdb recomputed calls from the multiplex PCR reads with MiXCR, one row per CDR3 protein. The sample holds roughly 580,000 distinct CDR3 sequences, 35% to 55% seen once. Material: peripheral blood or thyroid tissue (not recorded which). The clonotype originates from a woman under 30 with Graves' hyperthyroidism. The chain is built from TRBV4-1 and TRBJ1-5; tentatively, D is TRBD1 (6 bases). The CDR3 here is CASSQVRETGLWPRNQPQHF. The DNA of the CDR3 is TGTGCCAGCAGCCAAGTACGTGAGACAGGACTATGGCCTCGCAATCAGCCCCAGCATTTT.